The 12 T cell receptor beta chains listed next were all sequenced from one sample in a study of Ad26.COV2.S vaccination and SARS-CoV-2 variants. Assay used: immunoSEQ multiplex PCR; TCRdb lists only in-frame clones, some missing. The profile shows around 320,000 clones, about 86% of them singletons. Treatment noted: 19 received Ad26.COV2.S at low or high dose, single or two shots; 5 received placebo; per-sample allocation not given. The samples were gathered on day 63 after the first injection of vaccine or placebo. The sequenced sample was peripheral blood, obtained in a trial of Ad26.COV2.S vaccine versus placebo. The receptors here all came from a person between 18 and 60 years old who received the Ad26.COV2.S COVID-19 vaccine or a placebo.

The V and J genes are TRBV3-1 (or the pseudogene TRBV3-2) and TRBJ1-2, with 11 bases lining up with TRBD1. Losses at the gene ends were 4 bases for V and 2 bases for J; bases not matched to a gene: 15. CDR3 length: 19 amino acids. Germline V gene lookup returns CDR1 LGHDT and CDR2 YNNKEL (reference sequence). The CDR3 DNA reads TGTGCCAGCAGCCTCCGGTTGACGAAGGGACAGGGGGAAAACTATGGCTACACCTTC. Translating gives CASSLRLTKGQGENYGYTF.

The V gene is TRBV11-1, the J gene TRBJ1-1; a weak D match, TRBD1 (5 bases). The CDR3 is made up of 13 amino acids. Looked up from germline, CDR1 is SGHAT and CDR2 is FQDESV (reference sequence). Trimming took off 5 bases at V and 1 base at J, with 8 bases between the two ends. Here the CDR3 DNA reads TGTGCCAGCAGCAAGGGGCAGAACACTGAAGCTTTCTTT. Translating it yields CASSKGQNTEAFF.

The chain has TRBV18 and TRBJ1-4; 8 bases are shared with TRBD1. The CDR3 covers 13 residues. The V gene's germline CDR1 is KGHSH and CDR2 LQKENI. The ends lost 4 bases at V and 6 bases at J; junction bases unmatched: 1. CDR3 nucleotides: TGTGCCAGCTCACGGACAGGGTATGAAAAACTGTTTTTT. Translation: CASSRTGYEKLFF. The full variable domain, with the rest looked up from reference TRBV18 and TRBJ1-4, is NAGVMQNPRHLVRRRGQEARLRCSPMKGHSHVYWYRQLPEEGLKFMVYLQKENIIDESGMPKERFSAEFPKEGPSILRIQQVVRGDSAAYFCASSRTGYEKLFFGSGTQLSVL.

A remark on this clone: The identical CDR3 is also encoded by other nucleotide sequences in the sample. The chain couples TRBV7-9 to TRBJ1-1, with unresolved D. Germline V gene data show CDR1 as SEHNR and CDR2 as FQNEAQ (reference sequence). Trimming shortened V by 2 bases and J by 0 bases, and 4 bases separated the two germline ends. This CDR3 spans 13 amino acids. The DNA of the CDR3 is TGTGCCAGCAGCTTAAGGCTGAACACTGAAGCTTTCTTT. Amino acids: CASSLRLNTEAFF. Full variable domain (outside the CDR3, taken from reference TRBV7-9 and TRBJ1-1): DTGVSQNPRHKITKRGQNVTFRCDPISEHNRLYWYRQTLGQGPEFLTYFQNEAQLEKSRLLSDRFSAERPKGSFSTLEIQRTEQGDSAMYLCASSLRLNTEAFFGQGTRLTVV.

The chain links TRBV6-5 to TRBJ2-7; TRBD1 might be the D (6 bases). This CDR3 comprises 15 residues. Trimming pared 2 bases from V and 0 bases from J, leaving 11 bases between. Germline CDR1 reads MNHEY; CDR2 reads SVGAGI. CDR3 sequence: CASSYGGTASYEQYF. Here the CDR3 DNA reads TGTGCCAGCAGTTACGGGGGCACTGCCTCCTACGAGCAGTACTTC.

The genes are TRBV11-2 and TRBJ1-1, with D perhaps matching TRBD1 (5 bases). The CDR3 loop spans 15 amino acids. Trimming cost V 5 bases and J 0 bases, with 13 bases left between them. The V gene's germline CDR1 is SGHAT and CDR2 FQNNGV. CDR3 protein: CASSIRGGVNTEAFF. The CDR3 DNA is TGTGCCAGCAGCATAAGAGGAGGGGTGAACACTGAAGCTTTCTTT. The entire variable domain, with the rest obtained from reference TRBV11-2 and TRBJ1-1, is as follows: EAGVAQSPRYKIIEKRQSVAFWCNPISGHATLYWYQQILGQGPKLLIQFQNNGVVDDSQLPKDRFSAERLKGVDSTLKIQPAKLEDSAVYLCASSIRGGVNTEAFFGQGTRLTVV.

The J gene is TRBJ1-4, the V gene TRBV19, with 10 positions matching TRBD1. CDR3 length: 14 residues. Germline V gene lookup returns CDR1 LNHDA and CDR2 SQIVND (reference sequence). J was trimmed by 6 bases and V by 6 bases; bases with no gene match: 4. In DNA form, the CDR3 reads TGTGCCAGTAGGAGACAGGGGGCTCATGAAAAACTGTTTTTT. Its protein product is CASRRQGAHEKLFF.

In DNA, the CDR3 is TGTGCCAGCGCCCCGCGACAGGTCACAGATACGCAGTATTTT. Amino acid sequence: CASAPRQVTDTQYF. The chain carries TRBV2 and TRBJ2-3; D is perhaps TRBD1 (6 bases). Between the trimmed V and J ends, which lost 8 bases and 2 bases, there was a span of 14 bases. The CDR3 totals 14 residues. The germline CDR1 and CDR2 sequences are SNHLY and FYNNEI.

In nucleotides, the CDR3 is TGTGCCAGCACGGTGGGGAGGTTGAACACCGGGGAGCTGTTTTTT. As protein: CASTVGRLNTGELFF. The chain combines TRBV6-5 with TRBJ2-2; a weak D match, TRBD2 (6 bases). Trimming took 7 bases from V and 1 from J, leaving 13 bases between them. The length of the CDR3 is 15 residues. Germline V CDR1 and CDR2: MNHEY, SVGAGI.

This chain uses TRBV19 with TRBJ2-3, with D unresolved. CDR1 and CDR2 from the germline V gene are LNHDA and SQIVND (reference sequence). The length of the CDR3 is 15 residues. Trimming removed 1 base from V and 0 bases from J, with 8 bases in between. CDR3 in DNA: TGTGCCAGTAGTATAGTCGGGCCTAGCACAGATACGCAGTATTTT. Its protein is CASSIVGPSTDTQYF. The full variable domain, its missing parts supplied by reference TRBV19 and TRBJ2-3, is DGGITQSPKYLFRKEGQNVTLSCEQNLNHDAMYWYRQDPGQGLRLIYYSQIVNDFQKGDIAEGYSVSREKKESFPLTVTSAQKNPTAFYLCASSIVGPSTDTQYFGPGTRLTVL.

The gene calls are TRBV2 and TRBJ1-2; 7 positions agree with TRBD1. V lost 8 bases to trimming and J lost 5 bases; unmatched junction nucleotides: 14. CDR3 length: 15 residues. CDR1 SNHLY and CDR2 FYNNEI come from the germline V gene. In DNA form, the CDR3 reads TGTGCCAGCCAATACAGGGGCTCGTTAGAGTATGGCTACACCTTC. Amino acids: CASQYRGSLEYGYTF.

The genes are TRBV9 and TRBJ2-3, with 9 nucleotides matching TRBD2. Germline V gene data show CDR1 as SGDLS and CDR2 as YYNGEE. The CDR3 has 15 residues. Germline trimming cut 1 base from V and 2 bases from J; bases unmatched to any gene: 2. The CDR3 sequence is CASSVIAGDTDTQYF. The CDR3 bases are TGTGCCAGCAGCGTAATAGCGGGGGACACAGATACGCAGTATTTT.